This TCR beta chain was found in a study of T cell responses to AZD1222 COVID-19 vaccine. General observations from the study: Regions 160-218 and 743-854 held dominance among vaccine-associated CD4 TCRs, which spanned spike. Per reports, nearly half of all spike-specific TCRs target regions that are unmutated in variants.

Germline V gene lookup returns CDR1 MRHNA and CDR2 SNTAGT. V lost 6 bases, J lost 1 base, and 8 bases stayed unmatched. CDR3 length: 16 amino acids. Here immunoSEQ multiplex PCR was the method, and the copy in TCRdb shows in-frame clones only, minus some. The sample has 150,000 to 200,000 clones; around 90% are singletons. On this clone: As yet, its antigen is unknown.

Source: peripheral blood, taken 28 days after the second AZD1222 dose. The chain employs TRBV6-4 and TRBJ2-1; 8 nucleotides agree with TRBD2. The sequence came from an adult who received the AZD1222 COVID-19 vaccine. CDR3: CASSRLAGGSYNEQFF. CDR3 sequence (DNA): TGTGCCAGCAGCCGGTTGGCGGGGGGTTCCTACAATGAGCAGTTCTTC.